This passage covers 7 T cell receptor beta chains from one sample sequenced in a study of T cells after yellow fever vaccination. TCRdb re-called the 5' RACE reads with MiXCR, one entry per CDR3 protein. The sample consists of a few hundred thousand distinct CDR3 sequences, under 9% of them appearing once. Material: CD4+ T cells sorted from PBMCs, obtained 5 days after the yellow fever booster vaccination. The receptors here all came from a man aged 18 to 30 who received the YFV17D yellow fever vaccine.

V and J are TRBV5-6 and TRBJ1-4, with D hard to call. Trimming shortened V by 2 bases and J by 7 bases, and 9 bases separated the two germline ends. The CDR3 is 13 residues long. Germline V gives CDR1 SGHDT, CDR2 YYEEEE. The CDR3 sequence: CASSLRGGEKLFF. The CDR3 nucleotides read TGTGCCAGCAGCTTAAGAGGCGGTGAAAAACTGTTTTTT.

This chain joins TRBV23-1 and TRBJ2-7; 8 nucleotides align to TRBD1. TRBV23-1 is given ORF status, its function remaining uncertain. The junction had 10 bases not matched to a gene; V was cut back by 0 bases and J by 3 bases. There are 17 residues in the CDR3. This CDR3 reads CASSQSYFIDRGYEQYV. CDR3 DNA: TGCGCCAGCAGTCAATCTTACTTCATAGACAGGGGCTACGAGCAGTACGTC.

The chain employs TRBV5-4 and TRBJ2-3; 10 nucleotides line up with TRBD2. CDR1 is SGHNT and CDR2 is YYREEE in the germline V gene (reference sequence). The length of the CDR3 is 15 residues. V gave up 3 bases and J gave up 4 bases; unmatched junction bases: 5. For the CDR3, the DNA is TGTGCCAGCAGCTCGCCTAGCGGGGGTCCAGATACGCAGTATTTT. Its translation: CASSSPSGGPDTQYF.

This clonotype has ten or more counts. The chain joins TRBV4-1 to TRBJ2-3; D is undetermined. Trimming stripped 3 bases from V and 1 base from J, with 17 bases between. In germline, CDR1 is MGHRA, CDR2 YSYEKL. The CDR3 sequence is 17 residues long. The DNA for the CDR3 is TGCGCCAGCAGCCACCTCGGCAAGGGCCGGGGCACAGATACGCAGTATTTT. Its protein is CASSHLGKGRGTDTQYF.

This clonotype was counted ten times or more. J is TRBJ2-5 and V is TRBV20-1, with TRBD2 identical over 16 bases. Germline assignment: CDR1 DFQATT and CDR2 SNEGSKA (reference sequence). This CDR3 is built from 18 residues. The V and J ends lost 2 bases and 5 bases, in that order; junction bases with no gene match: 11. For the CDR3, the DNA is TGCAGTGCTAGACGACGCGGGACTAGCGGGGGGGCCTTGGAGACCCAGTACTTC. It encodes CSARRRGTSGGALETQYF.

In its sample, this clonotype was seen many times. The chain recombines TRBV7-8 with TRBJ2-1, with TRBD2 matching 8 bases. J gave up 6 bases and V 6 bases, and 13 bases lay outside the gene matches. Germline V lookup: CDR1 SGHVS, CDR2 FQNEAQ. The CDR3 has 16 residues. The CDR3 DNA reads as TGTGCCAGCAGACCACCGGGACTAGGGGCCCTCAATGAGCAGTTCTTC. This sequence encodes CASRPPGLGALNEQFF.

The rearrangement joins TRBV20-1 to TRBJ2-1, with D perhaps being TRBD1 or TRBD2 (6 bases each). The V gene's germline CDR1 is DFQATT and CDR2 SNEGSKA (reference sequence). This CDR3 region has 12 residues. Here the CDR3 reads CRVGLGAGEQFF. Written as DNA, the CDR3 is TGCAGGGTGGGACTGGGGGCCGGTGAGCAGTTCTTC.